The entry that follows covers one TCR beta chain sequence. Its antigen is as yet unknown. CDR1 SGHRS and CDR2 YFSETQ come from the germline V gene. The CDR3 totals 13 residues. Trimming took off 4 bases at V and 3 bases at J, with 11 bases between the two ends. Construction of TCR beta libraries relied on iRepertoire HTBI primers and on Arm-PCR targeting CDR3 regions. A single record per CDR3 protein comes from TCRdb applying MiXCR to the multiplex PCR reads. In the table there are about 370,000 distinct CDR3 sequences, 15% to 17% of which are singletons. Sample time point: newly diagnosed GD, antithyroid drugs for less than 3 months. RNA extracted from PBMCs served as the sequencing template. This sample is drawn from a study of regulatory T cells in long-lasting Graves disease. Study outcomes and limitations: The study found lower TCR diversity in persistent Graves' patients than in newly diagnosed ones.

The sequence came from a female donor with Graves disease. The sample here was peripheral blood mononuclear cells (PBMCs), taken at new diagnosis, from a patient treated with antithyroid drugs. The gene calls are TRBV5-1 and TRBJ2-7, with D uncertain. DNA for the CDR3: TGCGCCAGCAGCCCCCCGCGAGGCTACGAGCAGTACTTC. Its translation is CASSPPRGYEQYF.